This TCR beta chain stems from a study of CD8+ T cells in alopecia areata. The study, taken as a whole, reports: The study found TCR sharing across patients less clear than in mice, possibly for HLA reasons. Amid tofacitinib therapy, many expanded lesional clones stayed present in scalp and blood.

Sample treatment: oral pan-JAK inhibitor, 5-10 mg twice daily. Lesional scalp punch biopsies and peripheral blood were collected from alopecia areata patients. V was clipped by 3 bases and J by 8 bases; unmatched bases: 16. The CDR3 is 18 residues long. The V gene's germline CDR1 is SEHNR and CDR2 FQNEAQ (reference sequence). With respect to this clone: The target antigen is unknown.

cDNA reverse transcribed from extracted RNA served as the sequencing template. Some clones are missing from TCRdb's copy, which holds only in-frame ones; the method was immunoSEQ multiplex PCR. The table records about 140,000 clones, 82% of them present only once. The sequence was obtained from a human donor with alopecia areata. The source material was CD8+ T cells sorted from blood, sampled at week 4, from a patient treated with tofacitinib. The chain combines TRBV7-9 with TRBJ1-4, with 9 nucleotides matching TRBD1. The CDR3 protein is CASSFPGQGLGLEEKLFF. As DNA, the CDR3 is TGTGCCAGCAGCTTTCCGGGACAGGGCCTTGGTCTCGAAGAAAAACTGTTTTTT.